A single sample gave rise to the 13 T cell receptor beta chains below, sequenced in a study of tumor-infiltrating lymphocytes in primary liver carcinoma. From 500 ng of total RNA, TCR beta-specific cDNA was reverse-transcribed using a constant-region primer. Three nested multiplex PCR rounds, a slightly modified ARM-PCR method, built the TCR beta libraries. With TRBV1-TRBV30 forward primers and a C-beta reverse primer, the first two PCR rounds were run for roughly 10 cycles each. MiXCR, applied by TCRdb to the multiplex PCR reads, yields one record per CDR3 protein. In the table there are approximately 340,000 distinct CDR3 sequences, about two thirds of which are singletons. In addition to blood RNA drawn from unsorted whole blood, germline DNA was extracted. The material sequenced was peripheral blood. The receptors shown here come from a man in his forties or fifties with primary liver carcinoma and hepatitis B virus infection.

Note on this clonotype: This may stem from a read error, because a much larger clone lies one nucleotide away. The CDR3 region has the DNA TGCAGCGTTGGGACTAGCGGGAGTAGCTACAATCAGCAGTTCTTC. Protein sequence: CSVGTSGSSYNQQFF. The chain joins TRBV29-1 to TRBJ2-1, with 13 positions matching TRBD2. The CDR3 sequence is 15 residues long. The germline V gene has CDR1 SQVTM and CDR2 ANQGSEA.

A word on this clonotype: The junction and the germline gene differ at one end; a read error may be behind it. The rearrangement uses TRBV11-2 and TRBJ2-5, with D possibly TRBD2 on 5 matching bases. Germline V gene data show CDR1 as SGHAT and CDR2 as FQNNGV. The CDR3 has 15 amino acids. This CDR3 is CASSLEFGVQEAQYF. The CDR3 DNA follows: TGTGCCAGCAGCTTAGAGTTCGGGGTTCAAGAGGCCCAGTACTTC.

In its sample, this clonotype was seen a few times. CDR3 DNA: TGTGCCAGCAGCCAGACGACTAGCGGGAGGGACAATGAGCAGTTCTTC. As protein: CASSQTTSGRDNEQFF. The chain employs TRBV4-2 and TRBJ2-1, with 14 bases matching TRBD2. With V trimmed by 3 bases and J by 5 bases, 3 bases remained unmatched. There are 16 residues in the CDR3. The germline V gene encodes CDR1 LGHNA and CDR2 YNFKEQ.

The V call is TRBV6-1, the J call TRBJ1-1; D is ambiguous. Germline CDR1 is MNHNS and CDR2 is SASEGT. Trimming removed 11 bases from V and 7 bases from J, with 17 bases in between. The CDR3 is 12 residues long. CDR3: CACTSPRVEAFF. The CDR3, as DNA: TGTGCCTGCACTTCCCCTCGGGTTGAAGCTTTCTTT.

This clonotype was seen ten or more times. V is TRBV4-1 and J is TRBJ1-1, with D unresolved. Deletions cut 1 base from V and 4 bases from J, with 13 bases between. The CDR3 is made up of 15 amino acids. Germline V gene lookup returns CDR1 MGHRA and CDR2 YSYEKL. CDR3 loop: CASSQVTGLSTEAFF. The CDR3 region has the DNA TGCGCCAGCAGCCAAGTAACTGGGCTTAGCACTGAAGCTTTCTTT.

This clonotype was seen once. A single base separates this from a much larger clone, so it may be a read error. V and J are TRBV6-2 or TRBV6-3 and TRBJ2-2, with 10 positions matching TRBD2. The V gene's germline CDR1 is MNHEY and CDR2 SVGEGT. CDR3 length: 16 residues. The CDR3 coding sequence is TGTGCCATCAGTCCCCTAGCGGGAGAGAACACCGGGGAGCTGTTTTTT. This sequence encodes CAISPLAGENTGELFF.

This clonotype was detected a few times. The CDR3 ends on some other residue instead of the conserved phenylalanine or tryptophan, so this is likely a read error. V usage is TRBV6-5 and J usage is TRBJ1-1; TRBD1 matches at 8 bases. Germline CDR1 and CDR2: MNHEY and SVGAGI. This CDR3 spans 11 amino acids. The CDR3 DNA sequence: TGTGCCTGCAGACGACAGGGGAGAGCTTTCCTT. Its translation: CACRRQGRAFL.

Notes on this clonotype: A junction end diverges from the germline sequence, so it may reflect a read error. The chain couples TRBV5-6 to TRBJ2-7; no firm D call. Germline values: CDR1 SGHDT, CDR2 YYEEEE. The CDR3 sequence is 13 residues long. CDR3 sequence: CASSLVHSYEQCF. CDR3 DNA: TGTGCCAGCAGCTTGGTCCACTCCTACGAGCAGTGCTTC.

About this clonotype: This likely comes from a read error, as the CDR3 has no conserved phenylalanine or tryptophan at its end. The chain uses TRBV11-1 and TRBJ2-1, with D possibly matching TRBD2 (6 bases). CDR1 is SGHAT and CDR2 is FQDESV in the germline V gene (reference sequence). The CDR3 has 14 amino acids. CDR3: CASSLTSSYNKQFS. In DNA form, the CDR3 reads TGTGCCAGCAGCTTAACTAGCAGTTACAATAAGCAGTTCTCC.

This clonotype turned up a few times. V gene TRBV28 combines with J gene TRBJ2-2, with D possibly TRBD2 on 7 matching bases. Between the trimmed V and J ends, which lost 3 bases and 6 bases, there was a span of 14 bases. CDR3 length equals 15 residues. CDR1 and CDR2 (germline): MDHEN, SYDVKM. Here the CDR3 DNA reads TGTGCCAGCAGTTTTGAGGCGGGGGCCTCCGGGGAGCTGTTTTTT. It specifies CASSFEAGASGELFF.

V usage is TRBV5-1 and J usage is TRBJ2-7; 7 nucleotides align to TRBD2. The CDR3 is 15 amino acids. CDR1 and CDR2 from the germline V gene are SGHRS and YFSETQ. Losses at the gene ends were 5 bases for V and 7 bases for J; bases not matched to a gene: 15. In DNA, the CDR3 is TGCGCCAGCAGGGCGGACTTGGCGGGAGCGGGGGAGCAGTACTTC. Residues: CASRADLAGAGEQYF.

This clonotype showed up just a few times. Given a much more abundant clone one base away, this may be a read error. The chain carries TRBV6-6 and TRBJ2-3; D could derive from TRBD1 or TRBD2 (7 bases each). Germline values: CDR1 MNHNY, CDR2 SVGAGI (reference sequence). The CDR3 consists of 15 residues. CDR3 nucleotide sequence: TGTGCCAGCAGTTTACAGTGGGGAGGGACAGATAGGCAGTATTTT. Protein sequence: CASSLQWGGTDRQYF.

Only one count was recorded for this clonotype. This CDR3 fails to terminate in the conserved phenylalanine or tryptophan, so it likely reflects a read error. DNA of the CDR3: TGCAGCGTTGATATAGCGGGAGCAACCGGGGAGCTGTTTTCT. Translating it yields CSVDIAGATGELFS. The chain links TRBV29-1 to TRBJ2-2; 9 bases match TRBD2. Trimming cost V 3 bases and J 5 bases; bases outside gene matches: 4. The length of the CDR3 is 14 residues. Germline CDR1 is SQVTM and CDR2 is ANQGSEA.